This TCR beta chain came from a study of blood T cell repertoires in COVID-19 (dated by TCRdb to about 2020). A note on the overall study: Samples from collaborators originated in the United States, Italy and Spain and spanned both the acute and convalescent phases of COVID-19. HLA class I and class II types, where available, came from metadata supplied by the sample provider rather than from assay-based typing. The material from the prospective study consisted of cDNA or gDNA derived from T cells, B-cell-depleted T cells, or PBMCs. A freely available public database, intended as a resource for researchers studying the immune response to SARS-CoV-2, is where the repertoires were released. Sample metadata almost always included a de-identified subject ID, COVID-19 status, age in years and sex. The dataset comprised deeply sampled blood TCRbeta repertoires from subjects exposed to, actively infected with, or recovered from COVID-19. Samples were obtained from the ongoing ImmuneRACE study (first 160 participants) and from over 1,000 subjects provided by 6 global collaborators. Broad study findings and their caveats: The amount of clinical and demographic metadata varied by source and participant and was provided uncurated.

The immunoSEQ Assay, a bias-controlled multiplex PCR, was used to amplify TCRbeta CDR3 regions from genomic DNA. For the original study's pipeline: The number of nucleated cells in each sample was estimated from the amplification of reference gene primers within the assay. Sequence reads were collapsed and filtered to measure the absolute abundance of every unique TCRbeta CDR3 rearrangement. Productive Simpson clonality was computed per sample as the square root of Simpson's diversity index over productive rearrangements. Not all clones reach the TCRdb copy of this immuneACCESS table, which keeps in-frame sequences only. Checked studies attribute under half of the gap to unresolved V genes and leave the rest unexplained. V and J calls and clone size come straight from that table; D and trimming were deduced from the DNA. Here the sample has roughly 100,000 clones; about 78% occur a single time. The ten most abundant clones make up about 9% of the sample.

V and J are trimmed by 3 bases and 10 bases, and the gene matches miss 8 bases of the junction. Taken from cysteine to phenylalanine, the CDR3 has 15 residues. The read is trimmed to its CDR3 DNA, 45 bases read in frame from base 1. Taken from the germline V gene (reference sequence), the CDR1 and CDR2 loops are MNHEY and SMNVEV. Note on this clone: This clone's antigen is unknown. Within one base of it there is no much larger clone, and no base qualities were kept.

Collaborating institutions collected whole blood in K2EDTA tubes following their own protocols. Collaborator samples were shipped for TCRbeta analysis as frozen whole blood, isolated PBMCs, or DNA extracted from either sample type. This chain is built from TRBV27 and TRBJ1-6; TRBD1 fits 8 bases in the junction. Sequencing was done on a sample of peripheral blood. This TCR was recovered from a man in his sixties with active or convalescent COVID-19. DNA sequence: TGTGCCAGCAGTTTCCTGGACAGGGCAAAATCACCCCTCCACTTT. The translation is CASSFLDRAKSPLHF.